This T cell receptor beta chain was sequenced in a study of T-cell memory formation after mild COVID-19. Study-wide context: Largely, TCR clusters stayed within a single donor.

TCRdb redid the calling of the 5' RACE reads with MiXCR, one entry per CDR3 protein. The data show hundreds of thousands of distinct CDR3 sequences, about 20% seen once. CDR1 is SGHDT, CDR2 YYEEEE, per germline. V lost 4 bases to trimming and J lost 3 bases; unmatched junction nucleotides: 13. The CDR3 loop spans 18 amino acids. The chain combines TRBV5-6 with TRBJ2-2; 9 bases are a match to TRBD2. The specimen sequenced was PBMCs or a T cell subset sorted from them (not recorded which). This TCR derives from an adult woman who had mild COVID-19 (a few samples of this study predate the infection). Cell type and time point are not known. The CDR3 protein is CASSTPGGGGPHTGELFF. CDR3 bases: TGTGCCAGCAGCACCCCTGGCGGGGGGGGGCCCCACACCGGGGAGCTGTTTTTT.